Following are 29 T cell receptor beta chains from one sample sequenced in a study of T-cell memory formation after mild COVID-19. TCRdb recomputed calls from the 5' RACE reads with MiXCR, one row per CDR3 protein. This sample has roughly 160,000 distinct CDR3 sequences, with under 15% found just once. Input material: PBMCs or a T cell subset sorted from them (not recorded which). The receptors come from a man in his late teens or twenties who had mild COVID-19 (a few samples of this study predate the infection). Cell type and time point are not known.

The chain recombines TRBV5-1 with TRBJ2-5; perhaps TRBD1 as D (5 bases). The CDR3 extends over 14 amino acids. V was shortened by 4 bases and J by 5 bases, with 15 bases between the two germline ends. Germline loops: CDR1 SGHRS, CDR2 YFSETQ. Here the CDR3 reads CASSRDSPRETQYF. The CDR3 DNA sequence: TGCGCCAGCAGCCGAGACAGTCCTCGGGAGACCCAGTACTTC.

This clonotype appeared many times. The chain uses TRBV24-1 and TRBJ2-3; no reliable D call. Germline V gives CDR1 KGHDR, CDR2 SFDVKD. The ends were cut back, 5 bases at V and 5 bases at J, with 10 bases in the middle. The CDR3 totals 13 residues. In DNA form, the CDR3 reads TGTGCCACCAGTGGGAAGGGCAGAGATACGCAGTATTTT. Protein: CATSGKGRDTQYF.

The sample holds a few counts of this clonotype. The rearrangement links TRBV29-1 to TRBJ2-3, with 9 nucleotides matching TRBD2. CDR1 is SQVTM and CDR2 is ANQGSEA in the germline V gene. Trimming took 5 bases from V and 4 from J; bases not matched to a gene: 7. The CDR3 sequence is 14 residues long. CDR3 in DNA: TGCAGCGTTTGGACTAGCGTTCGGCCAGATACGCAGTATTTT. It yields the protein CSVWTSVRPDTQYF.

The rearrangement uses TRBV4-3 and TRBJ2-2, with D perhaps matching TRBD1 or TRBD2 (5 bases each). Germline-derived CDR1 and CDR2 are LGHNA and YSLEER. Trimming took off 4 bases at V and 3 bases at J, with 12 bases between the two ends. The CDR3 runs to 15 residues. The CDR3 loop is CASSPPGRHTGELFF. DNA for the CDR3: TGCGCCAGCAGCCCACCGGGACGGCACACCGGGGAGCTGTTTTTT.

This clonotype was observed a handful of times. J is TRBJ2-7 and V is TRBV3-1, with D hard to call. Germline CDR1 LGHDT, CDR2 YNNKEL (reference sequence). Trimming cost V 3 bases and J 0 bases, with 6 bases left between them. This CDR3 contains 13 residues. The CDR3 is CASSHSTSYEQYV. CDR3 DNA sequence: TGTGCCAGCAGCCATTCCACCTCCTACGAGCAGTACGTC.

This clonotype was counted a few times. The chain couples TRBV5-1 to TRBJ2-2, with D perhaps matching TRBD2 (5 bases). The CDR3 is 14 residues long. V dropped 0 bases and J dropped 4 bases, with 7 bases sitting between them. Germline V gene sequence: CDR1 SGHRS, CDR2 YFSETQ. CDR3 nucleotides: TGCGCCAGCAGCTTGGGGGAGAGCACCGGGGAGCTGTTTTTT. It codes for CASSLGESTGELFF.

V usage is TRBV3-1 and J usage is TRBJ2-5; weak D call: TRBD2 (6 bases). Germline V gene lookup returns CDR1 LGHDT and CDR2 YNNKEL (reference sequence). The CDR3 contains 14 residues. Trimming took off 4 bases at V and 5 bases at J, with 14 bases between the two ends. The CDR3 region is CASSLRGGWETQYF. The CDR3 DNA follows: TGTGCCAGCAGCCTGCGTGGGGGGTGGGAGACCCAGTACTTC.

This clonotype was counted a few times. The V gene is TRBV18, the J gene TRBJ1-5; D ambiguous. The V end lost 2 bases, the J end lost 4 bases, and 12 bases lay between the germline ends. Germline CDR1 reads KGHSH; CDR2 reads LQKENI. This CDR3 has 15 amino acids. The CDR3 region has the DNA TGTGCCAGCTCACCAAATGAAGGTCGTAATCAGCCCCAGCATTTT. Its protein is CASSPNEGRNQPQHF.

The gene calls are TRBV7-8 and TRBJ2-7; D may correspond to TRBD1 or TRBD2 (5 bases each). V lost 0 bases to trimming and J lost 3 bases, with 6 bases between them. The CDR3 runs to 13 residues. Germline CDR1 is SGHVS and CDR2 is FQNEAQ. CDR3 DNA sequence: TGTGCCAGCAGCTTAGCGAGGGGCTACGAGCAGTACGTC. Translation gives CASSLARGYEQYV.

This clonotype has a handful of counts. This rearrangement joins TRBV4-1 to TRBJ1-1; 11 nucleotides align to TRBD1. Germline CDR1 is MGHRA and CDR2 is YSYEKL. Trimming at V came to 5 bases and at J to 5 bases, leaving 7 bases not matched to a gene. The CDR3 contains 15 residues. The DNA for the CDR3 is TGCGCCAGCAGCAACCCGGACAGGGGGCGGACTGAAGCTTTCTTT. This translates into CASSNPDRGRTEAFF.

The chain has TRBV7-9 and TRBJ1-6, with D unresolved. The germline V gene has CDR1 SEHNR and CDR2 FQNEAQ (reference sequence). The CDR3 is 15 amino acids. The V gene lost 5 bases and the J gene lost 10 bases, with 18 bases spanning the gap. CDR3 nucleotide sequence: TGTGCCAGCAGCCGATCGGACGGCTCAGGCTCACCCCTCCACTTT. It specifies CASSRSDGSGSPLHF.

This clonotype turned up a few times. The chain recombines TRBV5-1 with TRBJ2-7; weak D call: TRBD1 (5 bases). Looked up from germline, CDR1 is SGHRS and CDR2 is YFSETQ. The length of the CDR3 is 14 residues. V gave up 0 bases and J gave up 5 bases, with 12 bases separating them. The CDR3 here is CASSLATRGNEQYF. In DNA, the CDR3 is TGCGCCAGCAGCTTGGCCACAAGGGGCAACGAGCAGTACTTC.

In this sample, this clonotype turned up many times. The V gene is TRBV6-2 or TRBV6-3, the J gene TRBJ2-7; D may match TRBD1 or TRBD2 (5 bases each). Germline V gives CDR1 MNHEY, CDR2 SVGEGT. The CDR3 loop spans 14 amino acids. Deletions cut 6 bases from V and 4 bases from J, with 16 bases between. CDR3 sequence (DNA): TGTGCCAGCAGCCCCGGGGCCGTGGTATACGAGCAGTACGTC. Its protein is CASSPGAVVYEQYV.

The V gene is TRBV20-1, the J gene TRBJ2-5; 13 positions agree with TRBD2. The CDR3 runs to 18 residues. Germline V lookup: CDR1 DFQATT, CDR2 SNEGSKA (reference sequence). After removal of 0 bases from V and 1 base from J, the junction contained 8 bases not matched to a gene. CDR3: CSARDRAGLAGTQETQYF. The CDR3 coding sequence is TGCAGTGCTAGAGATCGGGCGGGACTAGCGGGGACCCAAGAGACCCAGTACTTC.

This clonotype was recorded at least ten times. CDR3 sequence: CASSFLEDNEKLFF. CDR3 DNA sequence: TGTGCCAGCAGTTTTTTGGAAGATAATGAAAAACTGTTTTTT. The rearrangement uses TRBV12-3 or TRBV12-4 and TRBJ1-4; no clear D gene. The CDR3 has 14 residues. Trimming left V 3 bases short and J 4 bases short, with 9 bases between.

This clonotype occurred a few times. V and J are TRBV7-9 and TRBJ1-2; 10 bases match TRBD1. V lost 3 bases and J lost 3; bases outside the gene matches: 4. The CDR3 consists of 15 residues. Germline V gene sequence: CDR1 SEHNR, CDR2 FQNEAQ (reference sequence). The CDR3 loop is CASSFWDRGDYGYTF. CDR3 in DNA: TGTGCCAGCAGCTTCTGGGACAGGGGTGACTATGGCTACACCTTC.

The chain recombines TRBV6-5 with TRBJ1-1; D unclear. V was shortened by 6 bases and J by 1 base, with 12 bases between the two germline ends. Germline V gene lookup returns CDR1 MNHEY and CDR2 SVGAGI. This CDR3 has 14 residues. The CDR3 sequence: CASRPAPENTEAFF. As DNA, the CDR3 is TGTGCCAGCAGGCCTGCGCCCGAGAACACTGAAGCTTTCTTT.

At least ten counts were recorded for this clonotype. J is TRBJ2-2 and V is TRBV5-1; D may be TRBD1 or TRBD2 (5 bases each). V was pared by 3 bases and J by 0 bases, with 12 bases between. The CDR3 consists of 16 residues. From germline, CDR1 is SGHRS and CDR2 YFSETQ. The CDR3 region is CASSSTGTANTGELFF. CDR3 nucleotide sequence: TGCGCCAGCAGCTCAACCGGGACGGCGAACACCGGGGAGCTGTTTTTT.

The rearrangement uses TRBV5-5 and TRBJ2-5, with unresolved D. CDR3 length equals 15 residues. V lost 0 bases, J lost 2 bases, and 11 bases lay in between. Germline assignment: CDR1 SGHKS and CDR2 YYEKEE (reference sequence). The CDR3 is CASSLVSREQETQYF. The CDR3 bases are TGTGCCAGCAGCTTGGTTTCTAGGGAACAAGAGACCCAGTACTTC.

This clonotype occurred many times. V usage is TRBV5-1 and J usage is TRBJ2-3; 7 bases are a match to TRBD1. The V gene's germline CDR1 is SGHRS and CDR2 YFSETQ. This CDR3 comprises 14 residues. J lost 0 bases, V lost 4 bases, and 2 bases had no gene match. CDR3 region: CASSPGQSTDTQYF. The CDR3 DNA follows: TGCGCCAGCAGCCCGGGACAGAGCACAGATACGCAGTATTTT.

This chain uses TRBV10-3 with TRBJ1-5, with 7 positions matching TRBD1. The ends lost 9 bases at V and 6 bases at J; junction bases unmatched: 11. The CDR3 extends over 14 amino acids. CDR1 is ENHRY, CDR2 SYGVKD, per germline. CDR3 sequence reads: CAISRQGGVQPQHF. The DNA of the CDR3 is TGTGCCATATCCCGGCAGGGGGGCGTTCAGCCCCAGCATTTT.

The chain's CDR3 is CASRGTRTIKGGNIQYF. In DNA, the CDR3 is TGTGCCAGCAGGGGAACTAGGACGATCAAAGGGGGAAACATTCAGTACTTC. The gene calls are TRBV7-2 and TRBJ2-4; TRBD1 is a possible D gene (6 bases). The CDR3 loop spans 17 amino acids. Between the trimmed V and J ends, which lost 6 bases and 6 bases, there was a span of 24 bases. Germline assignment: CDR1 SGHTA and CDR2 FQGNSA.

Only a few counts were recorded for this clonotype. The rearrangement uses TRBV5-1 and TRBJ1-1, with 7 bases aligning to TRBD1. CDR3 length: 16 amino acids. Trimming cost V 5 bases and J 1 base; bases outside gene matches: 11. Germline CDR1 is SGHRS and CDR2 is YFSETQ. The CDR3 spells CASRYGTASGNTEAFF. In DNA, the CDR3 is TGCGCCAGCAGATATGGGACAGCCTCGGGGAACACTGAAGCTTTCTTT.

This clonotype was picked up many times. This sequence joins TRBV3-1 and TRBJ2-5; 8 bases line up with TRBD1. The germline V gene has CDR1 LGHDT and CDR2 YNNKEL (reference sequence). This CDR3 region has 13 residues. Germline trimming cut 7 bases from V and 3 bases from J; bases unmatched to any gene: 4. CDR3 sequence: CASTLQGEETQYF. In nucleotides, the CDR3 is TGTGCCAGCACGTTACAGGGGGAAGAGACCCAGTACTTC.

This rearrangement joins TRBV28 to TRBJ1-5; maybe TRBD1 (5 bases). The CDR3 runs to 15 residues. With 5 bases removed from V and 3 bases from J, the gap between germline ends came to 14 bases. Germline V gene lookup returns CDR1 MDHEN and CDR2 SYDVKM. The CDR3 sequence: CASSPREGTNQPQHF. CDR3 nucleotide sequence: TGTGCCAGCAGTCCTCGGGAGGGGACCAATCAGCCCCAGCATTTT.

This clonotype turned up a few times. This chain uses TRBV5-6 with TRBJ2-3, with 9 bases that match TRBD2. CDR1 SGHDT and CDR2 YYEEEE come from the germline V gene. The CDR3 has 17 residues. The V segment lost 1 base and the J segment 3 bases; nucleotides outside the gene matches: 9. As DNA, the CDR3 is TGTGCCAGCAGCTTGCTTGGCGGGGGGGCGGGGACAGATACGCAGTATTTT. Its translation is CASSLLGGGAGTDTQYF. The full variable domain, in which reference TRBV5-6 and TRBJ2-3 provide the parts outside the CDR3, is DAGVTQSPTHLIKTRGQQVTLRCSPKSGHDTVSWYQQALGQGPQFIFQYYEEEERQRGNFPDRFSGHQFPNYSSELNVNALLLGDSALYLCASSLLGGGAGTDTQYFGPGTRLTVL.

A few counts support this clonotype. V is TRBV6-2 or TRBV6-3 and J is TRBJ1-5, with D maybe TRBD1 (5 bases). With 8 bases removed from V and 1 base from J, the gap between germline ends came to 6 bases. The CDR3 contains 12 residues. The germline V gene has CDR1 MNHEY and CDR2 SVGEGT. This chain's CDR3 is CASGDSNQPQHF. The CDR3 DNA reads TGTGCCAGCGGGGACAGCAATCAGCCCCAGCATTTT.

This chain links TRBV5-4 with TRBJ1-4; possible D gene TRBD1, 5 bases. The CDR3 contains 16 residues. The V gene lost 2 bases and the J gene lost 0 bases, with 11 bases spanning the gap. Germline V gene lookup returns CDR1 SGHNT and CDR2 YYREEE (reference sequence). The CDR3 DNA reads TGTGCCAGCAGCTTTTTCGGGGGAACAACTAATGAAAAACTGTTTTTT. It translates to CASSFFGGTTNEKLFF.

This clonotype was seen a few times. V usage is TRBV20-1 and J usage is TRBJ2-3, with a weak D call TRBD2 (5 bases). There are 13 residues in the CDR3. Germline values: CDR1 DFQATT, CDR2 SNEGSKA (reference sequence). Trimming shortened V by 5 bases and J by 5 bases, and 14 bases separated the two germline ends. In DNA, the CDR3 is TGCAGTGCTCGGACTTGGTACGGAGATACGCAGTATTTT. The encoded protein is CSARTWYGDTQYF.